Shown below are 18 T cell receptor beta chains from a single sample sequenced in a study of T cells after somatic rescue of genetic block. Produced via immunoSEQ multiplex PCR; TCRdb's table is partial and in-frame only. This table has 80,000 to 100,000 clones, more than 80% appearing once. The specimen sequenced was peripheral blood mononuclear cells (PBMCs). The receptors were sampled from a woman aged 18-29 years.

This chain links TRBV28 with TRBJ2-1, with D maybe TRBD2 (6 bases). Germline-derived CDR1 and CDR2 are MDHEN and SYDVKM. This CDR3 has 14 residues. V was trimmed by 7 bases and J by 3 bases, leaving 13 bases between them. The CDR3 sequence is CASTPGSNYNEQFF. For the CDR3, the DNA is TGTGCCAGCACCCCCGGGAGTAACTACAATGAGCAGTTCTTC.

The CDR3 loop reads CASSLGTFLEAFF. The DNA of the CDR3 is TGTGCCAGCAGCCTCGGGACTTTCCTTGAAGCTTTCTTT. The chain links TRBV28 to TRBJ1-1, with TRBD1 as a possible D gene (5 bases). CDR1 and CDR2 from the germline V gene are MDHEN and SYDVKM. The CDR3 runs 13 residues. With 6 bases removed from V and 7 bases from J, the gap between germline ends came to 15 bases. The complete variable domain, with remaining parts taken from reference TRBV28 and TRBJ1-1, reads DVKVTQSSRYLVKRTGEKVFLECVQDMDHENMFWYRQDPGLGLRLIYFSYDVKMKEKGDIPEGYSVSREKKERFSLILESASTNQTSMYLCASSLGTFLEAFFGQGTRLTVV.

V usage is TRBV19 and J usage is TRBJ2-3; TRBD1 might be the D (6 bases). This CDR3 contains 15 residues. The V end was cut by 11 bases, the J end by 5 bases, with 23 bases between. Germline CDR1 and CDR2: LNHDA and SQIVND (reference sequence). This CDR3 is CASDRRTEVKDTQYF. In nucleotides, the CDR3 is TGTGCCTCGGATCGGAGGACAGAGGTAAAAGATACGCAGTATTTT. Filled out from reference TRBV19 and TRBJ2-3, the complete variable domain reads DGGITQSPKYLFRKEGQNVTLSCEQNLNHDAMYWYRQDPGQGLRLIYYSQIVNDFQKGDIAEGYSVSREKKESFPLTVTSAQKNPTAFYLCASDRRTEVKDTQYFGPGTRLTVL.

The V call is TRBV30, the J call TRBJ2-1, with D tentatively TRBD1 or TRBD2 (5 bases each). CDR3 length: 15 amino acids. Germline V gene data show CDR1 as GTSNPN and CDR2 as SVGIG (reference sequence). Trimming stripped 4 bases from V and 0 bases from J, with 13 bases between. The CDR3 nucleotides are TGTGCCTGGACAATGGGGACGGCCTCCTACAATGAGCAGTTCTTC. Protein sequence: CAWTMGTASYNEQFF. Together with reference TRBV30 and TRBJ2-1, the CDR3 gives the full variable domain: SQTIHQWPATLVQPVGSPLSLECTVEGTSNPNLYWYRQAAGRGLQLLFYSVGIGQISSEVPQNLSASRPQDRQFILSSKKLLLSDSGFYLCAWTMGTASYNEQFFGPGTRLTVL.

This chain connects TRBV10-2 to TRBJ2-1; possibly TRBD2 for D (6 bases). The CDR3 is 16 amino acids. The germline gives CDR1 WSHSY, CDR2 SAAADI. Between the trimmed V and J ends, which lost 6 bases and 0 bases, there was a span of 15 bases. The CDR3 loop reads CASRRNSGNSYNEQFF. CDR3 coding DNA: TGCGCCAGCAGGCGCAATAGCGGAAACTCCTACAATGAGCAGTTCTTC.

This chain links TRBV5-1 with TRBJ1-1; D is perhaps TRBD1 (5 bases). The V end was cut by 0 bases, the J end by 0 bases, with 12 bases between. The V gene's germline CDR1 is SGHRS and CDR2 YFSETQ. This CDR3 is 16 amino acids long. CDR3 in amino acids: CASSLAWGSMNTEAFF. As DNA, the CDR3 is TGCGCCAGCAGCTTGGCCTGGGGGAGCATGAACACTGAAGCTTTCTTT.

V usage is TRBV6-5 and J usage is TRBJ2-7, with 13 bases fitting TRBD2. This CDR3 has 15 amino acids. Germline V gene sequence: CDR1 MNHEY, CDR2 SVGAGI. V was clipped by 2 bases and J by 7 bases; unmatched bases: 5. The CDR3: CASSYQLAGGQEQYF. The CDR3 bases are TGTGCCAGCAGTTACCAACTAGCGGGAGGGCAAGAGCAGTACTTC.

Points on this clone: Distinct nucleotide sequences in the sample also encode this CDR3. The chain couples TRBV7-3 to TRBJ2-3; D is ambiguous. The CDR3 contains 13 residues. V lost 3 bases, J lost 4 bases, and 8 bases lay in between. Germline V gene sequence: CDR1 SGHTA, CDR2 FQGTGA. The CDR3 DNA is TGTGCCAGCAGCTTGAGAGAGGCAGATACGCAGTATTTT. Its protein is CASSLREADTQYF.

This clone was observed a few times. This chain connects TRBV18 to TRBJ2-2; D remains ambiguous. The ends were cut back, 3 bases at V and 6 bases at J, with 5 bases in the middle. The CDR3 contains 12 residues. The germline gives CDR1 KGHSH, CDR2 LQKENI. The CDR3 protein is CASSPGPGELFF. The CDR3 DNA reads TGTGCCAGCTCACCGGGTCCCGGGGAGCTGTTTTTT.

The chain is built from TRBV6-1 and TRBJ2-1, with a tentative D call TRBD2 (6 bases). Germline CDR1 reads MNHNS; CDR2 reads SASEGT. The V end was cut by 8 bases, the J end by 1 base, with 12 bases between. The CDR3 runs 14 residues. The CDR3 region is CASSDSGSYNEQFF. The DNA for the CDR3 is TGTGCCAGCTCCGATAGCGGTTCCTACAATGAGCAGTTCTTC.

As DNA, the CDR3 is TGTGCCAGTAGTATTTTCAAGACAGGGCTGGGAACTGAAGCTTTCTTT. It is translated as CASSIFKTGLGTEAFF. This chain joins TRBV19 and TRBJ1-1; 7 nucleotides agree with TRBD1. The V gene's germline CDR1 is LNHDA and CDR2 SQIVND (reference sequence). Trimming at V came to 3 bases and at J to 5 bases, leaving 12 bases not matched to a gene. The CDR3 has 16 residues.

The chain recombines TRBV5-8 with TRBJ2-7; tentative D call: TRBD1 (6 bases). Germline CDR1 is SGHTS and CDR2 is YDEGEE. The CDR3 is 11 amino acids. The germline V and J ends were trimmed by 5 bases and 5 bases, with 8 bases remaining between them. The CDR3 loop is CASRNRDEQYF. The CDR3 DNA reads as TGTGCCAGCAGGAACAGGGACGAGCAGTACTTC.

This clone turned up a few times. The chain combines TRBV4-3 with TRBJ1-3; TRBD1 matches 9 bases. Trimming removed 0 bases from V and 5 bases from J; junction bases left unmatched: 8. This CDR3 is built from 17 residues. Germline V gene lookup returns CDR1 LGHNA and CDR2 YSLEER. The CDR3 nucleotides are TGCGCCAGCAGCCAAGATGGGTGGGGACAGGGTCGAAACACCATATATTTT. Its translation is CASSQDGWGQGRNTIYF.

CDR3 nucleotides: TGCGCCAGCAGCTTGAATCAGGCACTCTATGGCTACACCTTC. Translating it yields CASSLNQALYGYTF. The rearrangement uses TRBV5-1 and TRBJ1-2; no clear D gene. Looked up from germline, CDR1 is SGHRS and CDR2 is YFSETQ. Trimming removed 1 base from V and 4 bases from J, with 11 bases in between. The CDR3 loop spans 14 amino acids.

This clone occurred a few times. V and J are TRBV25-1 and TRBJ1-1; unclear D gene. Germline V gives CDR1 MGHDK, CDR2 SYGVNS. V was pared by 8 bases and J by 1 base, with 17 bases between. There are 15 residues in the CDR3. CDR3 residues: CASSLPGISNTEAFF. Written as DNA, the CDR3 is TGTGCCAGCTCCCTTCCGGGCATATCGAACACTGAAGCTTTCTTT.

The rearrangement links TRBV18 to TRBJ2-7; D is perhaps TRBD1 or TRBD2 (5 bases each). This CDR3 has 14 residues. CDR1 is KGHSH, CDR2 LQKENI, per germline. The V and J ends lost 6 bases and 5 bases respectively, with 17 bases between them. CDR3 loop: CASSPGTQADEQYF. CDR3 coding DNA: TGTGCCAGCTCGCCCGGGACCCAAGCTGACGAGCAGTACTTC. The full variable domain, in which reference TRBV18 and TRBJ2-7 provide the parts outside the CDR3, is NAGVMQNPRHLVRRRGQEARLRCSPMKGHSHVYWYRQLPEEGLKFMVYLQKENIIDESGMPKERFSAEFPKEGPSILRIQQVVRGDSAAYFCASSPGTQADEQYFGPGTRLTVT.

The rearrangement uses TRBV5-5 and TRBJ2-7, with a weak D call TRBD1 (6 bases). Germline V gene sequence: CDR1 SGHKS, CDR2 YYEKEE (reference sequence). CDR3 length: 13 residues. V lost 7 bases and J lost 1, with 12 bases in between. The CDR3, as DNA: TGTGCCAGCTGGGGGCCTCCATCCTACGAGCAGTACTTC. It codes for CASWGPPSYEQYF.

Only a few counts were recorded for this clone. This CDR3 is CASSTRTGNQPQHF. The DNA of the CDR3 is TGTGCCAGTAGTACAAGGACAGGCAATCAGCCCCAGCATTTT. This chain connects TRBV19 to TRBJ1-5, with a tentative D call TRBD1 (6 bases). Trimming stripped 4 bases from V and 2 bases from J, with 9 bases between. Germline lookup yields CDR1 LNHDA and CDR2 SQIVND (reference sequence). This CDR3 contains 14 residues.